This TCR beta chain was identified during a study of tumor-infiltrating lymphocytes in oesophageal squamous cell carcinoma. Per the germline V gene, CDR1 is SGHTA and CDR2 is FQGTGA. CDR3 size: 13 residues. TCRdb passed the PCR reads through MiXCR, listing each CDR3 protein once. The sample consists of 13,000 or so distinct CDR3 sequences, 55% to 60% of them appearing once. Sequenced: esophageal tumor tissue. This chain joins TRBV7-3 and TRBJ2-7, with 9 bases that match TRBD1. The end of the DNA aligns better with TRBJ2-5, so the J call may be wrong. This receptor was obtained from a female donor with esophageal squamous cell carcinoma. Here the CDR3 reads CASSTTGGETQYF. The CDR3 coding sequence is TGTGCCAGCAGCACGACAGGGGGAGAGACCCAGTACTTC.